The T cell receptor beta chain under discussion was sequenced for a study of blood T cell repertoires in COVID-19. Turning to the study itself: Both acute and convalescent COVID-19 samples were obtained from the United States, Italy and Spain. PBMCs, B-cell-depleted T cells, or T cells were the source of the cDNA or gDNA that made up the material.

The germline V gene encodes CDR1 SQVTM and CDR2 ANQGSEA. The V and J ends lost 8 bases and 4 bases respectively, with 23 bases between them. The CDR3 spans 15 residues. The table came from immunoSEQ multiplex PCR; TCRdb's copy has only in-frame clones and leaves some out. The sample has 60,000 to 75,000 clones; around 86% are singletons. The sample taken for sequencing was peripheral blood. The TCR sequence derives from a man aged 70 or older with active COVID-19. The chain couples TRBV29-1 to TRBJ1-2; D is uncertain. The CDR3, as DNA: TGCAGCTCAGACCCGGTGGCGGCGATTGGCTATGGCTACACCTTC. Residues: CSSDPVAAIGYGYTF.